The rows below give T cell receptor beta chains drawn from one sample of a study of T cell responses to AZD1222 COVID-19 vaccine. Assay: immunoSEQ multiplex PCR; the TCRdb copy retains only in-frame clones and omits some. The table lists 200,000 or so clones, 85% to 95% of them singletons. Here the sequenced sample was peripheral blood, taken on day 0 of AZD1222 vaccination. The receptors were sampled from an adult in good health. Each CDR3 is given with its conserved first and last residue. The order of the fields is clone size, J gene, V gene, D gene, CDR3 protein, CDR3 DNA. D genes are given only for firm matches. Clone size, where shown, is once, few, many, or a class for clones that have expanded.

NA,TRBJ1-2,TRBV19,TRBD1,CASSGTGGSYGYTF,TGTGCCAGTAGCGGGACAGGGGGGTCCTATGGCTACACCTTC
once,TRBJ1-5,TRBV10-2,TRBD1,CASSGLEGASNQPQHF,TGCGCCAGCAGTGGGCTGGAGGGGGCAAGCAATCAGCCCCAGCATTTT
NA,TRBJ1-4,TRBV5-6,NA,CASTQWALINEKLFF,TGTGCCAGCACCCAATGGGCCCTGATTAATGAAAAACTGTTTTTT
once,TRBJ2-2,TRBV6-4,NA,CASSDSGTGELFF,TGTGCCAGCAGTGACTCGGGTACCGGGGAGCTGTTTTTT
NA,TRBJ1-1,TRBV27,NA,CASSLQGSGSEAFF,TGTGCCAGCAGTCTACAGGGAAGTGGTTCTGAAGCTTTCTTT
NA,TRBJ2-3,TRBV7-2,TRBD2,CASSLLAGADTQYF,TGTGCCAGCAGCTTACTAGCGGGGGCAGATACGCAGTATTTT
NA,TRBJ1-1,TRBV6-6,NA,CASSSRGGTEAFF,TGTGCCAGCAGTTCACGTGGGGGCACTGAAGCTTTCTTT
NA,TRBJ2-2,TRBV4-1,NA,CASSPQRGKNTGELFF,TGCGCCAGCAGCCCTCAACGGGGCAAGAACACCGGGGAGCTGTTTTTT
NA,TRBJ2-2,TRBV11-3,TRBD2,CASSPHSVAGLRDTGELFF,TGTGCCAGCAGCCCCCATTCGGTAGCGGGGCTAAGGGACACCGGGGAGCTGTTTTTT
NA,TRBJ1-1,TRBV5-4,TRBD1,CASRTGDTEAFF,TGTGCCAGCAGAACAGGGGACACTGAAGCTTTCTTT
few,TRBJ2-2,TRBV7-8,NA,CASSFSAGFDTGELFF,TGTGCCAGCAGCTTTTCTGCGGGGTTTGACACCGGGGAGCTGTTTTTT
NA,TRBJ2-7,TRBV27,NA,CASSFSGEAYEQYF,TGTGCCAGCAGTTTTTCCGGGGAAGCCTACGAGCAGTACTTC
NA,TRBJ1-5,TRBV19,NA,CASSSSTYYSNQPQHF,TGTGCCAGTAGTTCTTCGACCTATTATAGCAATCAGCCCCAGCATTTT
NA,TRBJ1-5,TRBV19,NA,CATSTGFNQPQHF,TGTGCCACCTCGACAGGTTTCAATCAGCCCCAGCATTTT
NA,TRBJ2-2,TRBV15,TRBD1,CATSRKQGPPGELFF,TGTGCCACCAGCAGAAAACAGGGGCCCCCTGGGGAGCTGTTTTTT
NA,TRBJ1-2,TRBV7-9,TRBD1,CASSDGQGSYTF,TGTGCCAGCAGCGACGGACAGGGAAGCTACACCTTC
once,TRBJ2-3,TRBV19,TRBD1,CASSKPDRGSTDTQYF,TGTGCCAGTAGCAAACCTGACAGGGGAAGCACAGATACGCAGTATTTT
once,TRBJ1-1,TRBV28,NA,CASSLGGLSTEAFF,TGTGCCAGCAGTTTAGGGGGCCTTTCGACTGAAGCTTTCTTT
NA,TRBJ1-1,TRBV29-1,NA,CSVERLLAVNTEAFF,TGCAGCGTTGAAAGGCTTCTGGCGGTGAACACTGAAGCTTTCTTT
NA,TRBJ1-6,TRBV3-1/TRBV3-2,NA,CASSQLGHSNSPLHF,TGTGCCAGCAGCCAATTAGGACATTCGAATTCACCCCTCCACTTT
NA,TRBJ2-1,TRBV21-1,NA,CASSKDGEYNEQFF,TGTGCCAGCAGCAAAGACGGAGAATACAATGAGCAGTTCTTC
NA,TRBJ1-2,TRBV18,NA,CASSPRGSDGYTF,TGTGCCAGCTCACCTAGGGGATCGGATGGCTACACCTTC
NA,TRBJ1-3,TRBV6-5,TRBD1,CASSGQYFGNTIYF,TGTGCCAGCTCGGGACAGTATTTTGGAAACACCATATATTTT
NA,TRBJ2-7,TRBV5-1,NA,CASSSGPTKEQYF,TGCGCCAGCAGCTCTGGGCCGACAAAGGAGCAGTACTTC
NA,TRBJ2-1,TRBV6-5,TRBD2,CASLPIAGGSGEQFF,TGTGCCAGCCTACCAATAGCGGGAGGGTCTGGTGAGCAGTTCTTC
NA,TRBJ1-1,TRBV29-1,NA,CSVEGGNTEAFF,TGCAGCGTTGAGGGCGGGAACACTGAAGCTTTCTTT
NA,TRBJ2-2,TRBV27,TRBD1,CASGYLDRVNTGELFF,TGTGCCAGCGGTTATTTGGACAGGGTAAACACCGGGGAGCTGTTTTTT
NA,TRBJ1-1,TRBV19,NA,CASRSTGTFTEAFF,TGTGCCAGTAGGTCAACAGGGACCTTCACTGAAGCTTTCTTT
NA,TRBJ1-1,TRBV16,NA,CASSPASEAFF,TGTGCCAGCAGCCCCGCCTCGGAAGCTTTCTTT
NA,TRBJ2-1,TRBV2,NA,CASSTGLPRGYNEQFF,TGTGCCAGCAGCACGGGACTACCCAGGGGGTACAATGAGCAGTTCTTC
NA,TRBJ1-1,TRBV7-9,NA,CASSPQEYTEAFF,TGTGCCAGCAGCCCACAGGAGTACACTGAAGCTTTCTTT
few,TRBJ2-1,TRBV29-1,NA,CSVLTRTAYNEQFF,TGCAGCGTCCTGACTAGGACGGCCTACAATGAGCAGTTCTTC
NA,TRBJ2-2,TRBV7-3,TRBD1,CASSPGQAGTGELFF,TGTGCCAGCAGCCCGGGACAGGCCGGCACCGGGGAGCTGTTTTTT
NA,TRBJ1-1,TRBV19,NA,CASSAFLNTEAFF,TGTGCCAGTAGTGCTTTCTTGAACACTGAAGCTTTCTTT
NA,TRBJ2-3,TRBV10-1,NA,CASGFTDTQYF,TGCGCCAGCGGTTTCACAGATACGCAGTATTTT
NA,TRBJ1-2,TRBV4-2,NA,CASSQGYYGYTF,TGTGCCAGCAGCCAAGGTTACTATGGCTACACCTTC
NA,TRBJ1-6,TRBV19,TRBD1,CASRGTGTGMSSYNSPLHF,TGTGCCAGTAGGGGCACCGGGACAGGGATGAGCTCCTATAATTCACCCCTCCACTTT
once,TRBJ2-1,TRBV4-1,NA,CASSQYRSPNSEQFF,TGCGCCAGCAGCCAATATAGGTCTCCTAATAGTGAGCAGTTCTTC
NA,TRBJ2-1,TRBV7-9,NA,CASSPASAIYNEQFF,TGTGCCAGCAGCCCCGCTAGCGCCATTTACAATGAGCAGTTCTTC
NA,TRBJ1-4,TRBV7-9,NA,CASSSMSRGTATNEKLFF,TGTGCCAGCAGTTCTATGAGCAGGGGAACTGCAACTAATGAAAAACTGTTTTTT
NA,TRBJ1-2,TRBV24-1,NA,CATSDGGNYGYTF,TGTGCCACCAGTGATGGGGGGAACTATGGCTACACCTTC
NA,TRBJ1-2,TRBV15,NA,CATSPLGYGYTF,TGTGCCACCAGTCCCCTGGGCTATGGCTACACCTTC
NA,TRBJ1-1,TRBV7-9,NA,CASSRAGAMNTEAFF,TGTGCCAGCAGCAGGGCGGGAGCCATGAACACTGAAGCTTTCTTT
NA,TRBJ1-5,TRBV5-1,NA,CASSLSGDQPQHF,TGCGCCAGCAGCTTATCAGGGGATCAGCCCCAGCATTTT
NA,TRBJ1-2,TRBV18,TRBD1,CASSPTGELSGYTF,TGTGCCAGCTCACCGACAGGGGAGTTAAGTGGCTACACCTTC